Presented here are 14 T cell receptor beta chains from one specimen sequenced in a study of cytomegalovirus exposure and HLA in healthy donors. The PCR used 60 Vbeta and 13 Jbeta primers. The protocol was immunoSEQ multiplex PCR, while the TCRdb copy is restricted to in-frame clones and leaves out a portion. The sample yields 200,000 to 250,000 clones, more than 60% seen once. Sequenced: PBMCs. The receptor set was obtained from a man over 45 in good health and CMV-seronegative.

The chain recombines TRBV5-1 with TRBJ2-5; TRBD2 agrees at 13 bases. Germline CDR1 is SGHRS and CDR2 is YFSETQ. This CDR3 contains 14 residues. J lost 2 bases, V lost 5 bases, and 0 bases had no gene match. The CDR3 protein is CASRTSGGQETQYF. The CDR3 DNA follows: TGCGCCAGCAGGACTAGCGGGGGGCAAGAGACCCAGTACTTC.

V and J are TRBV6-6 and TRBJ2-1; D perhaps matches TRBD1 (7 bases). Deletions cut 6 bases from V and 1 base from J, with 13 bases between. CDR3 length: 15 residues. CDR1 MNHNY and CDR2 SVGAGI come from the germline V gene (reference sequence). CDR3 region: CASSQQGRSYNEQFF. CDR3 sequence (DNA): TGTGCCAGCAGCCAACAGGGGAGGTCCTACAATGAGCAGTTCTTC.

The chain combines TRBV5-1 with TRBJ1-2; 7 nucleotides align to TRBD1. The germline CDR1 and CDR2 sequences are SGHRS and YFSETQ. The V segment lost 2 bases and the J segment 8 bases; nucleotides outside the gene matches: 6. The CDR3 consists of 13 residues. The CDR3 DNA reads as TGCGCCAGCAGCTTCACAGGGGAGGACGGCTACACCTTC. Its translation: CASSFTGEDGYTF.

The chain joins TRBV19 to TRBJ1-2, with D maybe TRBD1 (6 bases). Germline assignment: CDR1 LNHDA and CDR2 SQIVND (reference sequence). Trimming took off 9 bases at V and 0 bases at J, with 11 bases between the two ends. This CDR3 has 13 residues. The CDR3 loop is CASLGHSNYGYTF. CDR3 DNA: TGTGCCAGCCTGGGACACTCTAACTATGGCTACACCTTC.

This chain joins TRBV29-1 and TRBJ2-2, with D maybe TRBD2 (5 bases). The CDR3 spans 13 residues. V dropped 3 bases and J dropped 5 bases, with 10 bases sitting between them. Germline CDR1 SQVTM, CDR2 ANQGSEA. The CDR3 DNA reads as TGCAGCGTTGACCTCCCGGGGACCGGGGAGCTGTTTTTT. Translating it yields CSVDLPGTGELFF.

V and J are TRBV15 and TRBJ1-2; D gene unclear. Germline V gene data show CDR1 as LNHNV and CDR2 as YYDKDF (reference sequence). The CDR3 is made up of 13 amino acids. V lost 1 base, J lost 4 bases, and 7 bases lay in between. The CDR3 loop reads CATSRVGSYGYTF. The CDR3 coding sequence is TGTGCCACCAGCAGAGTCGGTTCCTATGGCTACACCTTC.

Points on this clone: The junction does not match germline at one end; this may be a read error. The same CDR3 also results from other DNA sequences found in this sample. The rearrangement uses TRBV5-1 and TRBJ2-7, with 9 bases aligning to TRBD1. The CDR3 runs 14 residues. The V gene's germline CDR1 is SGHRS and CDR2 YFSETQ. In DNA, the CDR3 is TGCGCCAGCAGCGGGACAGGGAGCTCCTACGAACAGTACTTC. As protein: CASSGTGSSYEQYF. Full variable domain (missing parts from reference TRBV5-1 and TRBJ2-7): KAGVTQTPRYLIKTRGQQVTLSCSPISGHRSVSWYQQTPGQGLQFLFEYFSETQRNKGNFPGRFSGRQFSNSRSEMNVSTLELGDSALYLCASSGTGSSYEQYFGPGTRLTVT.

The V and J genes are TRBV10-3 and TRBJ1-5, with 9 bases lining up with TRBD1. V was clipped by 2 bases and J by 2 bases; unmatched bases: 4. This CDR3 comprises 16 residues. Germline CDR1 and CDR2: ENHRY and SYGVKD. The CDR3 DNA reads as TGTGCCATCAGTGAGCCAAGGACAGGGGGCAATCAGCCCCAGCATTTT. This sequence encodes CAISEPRTGGNQPQHF.

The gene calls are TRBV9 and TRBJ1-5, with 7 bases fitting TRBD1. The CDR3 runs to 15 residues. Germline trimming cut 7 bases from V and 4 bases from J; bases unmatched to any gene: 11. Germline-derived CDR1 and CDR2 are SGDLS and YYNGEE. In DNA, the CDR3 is TGTGCCAGCGCGAGGGGGCAGGGAGCTAATCAGCCCCAGCATTTT. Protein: CASARGQGANQPQHF. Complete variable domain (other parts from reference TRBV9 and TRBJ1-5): DSGVTQTPKHLITATGQRVTLRCSPRSGDLSVYWYQQSLDQGLQFLIQYYNGEERAKGNILERFSAQQFPDLHSELNLSSLELGDSALYFCASARGQGANQPQHFGDGTRLSIL.

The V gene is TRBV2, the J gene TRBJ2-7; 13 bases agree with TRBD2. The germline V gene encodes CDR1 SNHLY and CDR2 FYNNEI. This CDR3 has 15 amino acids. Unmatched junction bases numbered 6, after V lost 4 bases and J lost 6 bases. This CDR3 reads CASSVGLAGVSEQYF. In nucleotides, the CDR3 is TGTGCCAGCAGTGTAGGACTAGCGGGAGTCTCCGAGCAGTACTTC. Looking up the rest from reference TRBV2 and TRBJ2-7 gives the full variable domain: EPEVTQTPSHQVTQMGQEVILRCVPISNHLYFYWYRQILGQKVEFLVSFYNNEISEKSEIFDDQFSVERPDGSNFTLKIRSTKLEDSAMYFCASSVGLAGVSEQYFGPGTRLTVT.

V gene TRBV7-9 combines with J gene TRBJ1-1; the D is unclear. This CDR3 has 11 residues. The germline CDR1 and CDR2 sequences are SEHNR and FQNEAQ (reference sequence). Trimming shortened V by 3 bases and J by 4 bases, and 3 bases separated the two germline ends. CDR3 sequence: CASSFGTEAFF. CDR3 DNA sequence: TGTGCCAGCAGCTTCGGCACTGAAGCTTTCTTT. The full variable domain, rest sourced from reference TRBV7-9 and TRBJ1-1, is DTGVSQNPRHKITKRGQNVTFRCDPISEHNRLYWYRQTLGQGPEFLTYFQNEAQLEKSRLLSDRFSAERPKGSFSTLEIQRTEQGDSAMYLCASSFGTEAFFGQGTRLTVV.

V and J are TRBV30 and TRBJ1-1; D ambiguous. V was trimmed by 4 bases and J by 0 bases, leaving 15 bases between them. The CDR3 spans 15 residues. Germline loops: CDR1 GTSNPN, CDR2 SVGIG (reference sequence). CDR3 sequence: CAWTGPGRVNTEAFF. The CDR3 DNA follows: TGTGCCTGGACCGGGCCCGGGAGAGTGAACACTGAAGCTTTCTTT.

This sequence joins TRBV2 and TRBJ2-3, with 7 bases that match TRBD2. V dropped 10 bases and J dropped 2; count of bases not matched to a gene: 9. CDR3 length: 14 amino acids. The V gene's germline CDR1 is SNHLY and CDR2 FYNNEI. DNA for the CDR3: TGTGCCAACTCGTGGACTAGTCTCACAGATACGCAGTATTTT. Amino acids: CANSWTSLTDTQYF.

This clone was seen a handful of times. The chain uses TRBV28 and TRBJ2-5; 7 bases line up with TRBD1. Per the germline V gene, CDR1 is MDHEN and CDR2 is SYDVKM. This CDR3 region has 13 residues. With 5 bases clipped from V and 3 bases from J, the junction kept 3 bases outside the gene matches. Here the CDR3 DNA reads TGTGCCAGCAGTCGGGACAGAGAAGAGACCCAGTACTTC. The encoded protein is CASSRDREETQYF.